The entry below gives a single T cell receptor beta chain sequence along with its context. Its antigen remains undetermined. No qualities accompany the bases; no much larger clone lies one base away. The donors were some 36 Caucasian individuals from Russia, aged roughly 6 to 100 years, who were systemically healthy. Ten milliliters of peripheral blood were collected from each donor into EDTA-treated Vacutainer tubes. Ficoll-Paque density-gradient centrifugation was used to isolate PBMCs, with at least 6 million per sample. Trizol reagent was used to extract total RNA from PBMCs, with at least 6 micrograms per sample. Naive CD45RAhigh/CD27high T cell percentages were measured by flow cytometry on a PBMC aliquot from every donor. From cysteine to phenylalanine, the CDR3 is 13 amino acids long. Solely the CDR3 DNA is kept, with 39 bases framed from the first base. Trimming takes 0 bases from V and 8 bases from J, and the germline ends sit 8 bases apart. Looking up the germline V gene yields CDR1 KGHSH and CDR2 LQKENI.

This sample is part of a study of blood T cells in healthy people across ages (dated by TCRdb to between 2015 and 2017). General notes on the study: In model experiments, template switching captured about one uniquely barcoded TCR beta cDNA molecule for every two T cells. To track age-related changes in TCR beta repertoire diversity, the study relied on deep sequencing normalized with unique cDNA molecular identifiers. The donors were split into four age groups: young (average around 15 years), middle-aged (39), aged (roughly 68) and long-lived (82). Using the same blood draw, the study looked at two additional independent replicas of 1 million unique cDNA reads for two donors, one aged 18 to 29 and the other aged 80 or older.

Library method: 5' RACE. The data were produced on an Illumina HiSeq 2500. A second PCR of roughly 6 to 11 cycles was run with a J-beta primer mix and a sample-barcoded 5' primer. A template-switch 5' adaptor carrying 12 random nucleotides introduced a unique molecular identifier onto each TCR beta cDNA molecule. At least 3 million CDR3-containing paired-end reads were obtained from each sample. The Mint cDNA synthesis kit, primed by a TRBC-specific oligonucleotide, was used to synthesize first-strand cDNA from all RNA. After uracil-DNA glycosylase treatment, a first 18-cycle PCR used universal primers M1SS and BC2_uni_R on all cDNA. The original pipeline was this. Each sample was normalized by randomly selecting 1 million high-quality reads, each carrying a distinct molecular identifier. Instead of being binned into consensus sequences, reads with shared molecular identifiers were discarded. CDR3 identification, clonotype clustering and error correction used MiTCR with a Q25 quality threshold and the strictest error-elimination algorithm. Lower-bound total TCR beta diversity was estimated with a nonparametric unseen species model using Euler transformation. Using fastp at Q25 and MiXCR, TCRdb reprocessed the public reads and kept productive beta chains. All rows with the same CDR3 protein become a single entry with the most common DNA and genes. It is TCRdb's table, rather than the study itself, that gives the V and J calls and clone size. Recorded for this sample are over 700,000 distinct CDR3 sequences; around 25% of them occurred a single time. Just under 9.5% of the sample is held by the ten biggest clonotypes.

The study at large found these results: As age increased, observed TCR beta diversity per million T cells dropped in a roughly linear way, and a significant reduction was already evident by age around 41. Because the CMV infection status of the donors was unknown, age-related changes in expanded clonotypes may potentially have been confounded. Compared with the aged group, the long-lived group had more naive CD4+ T cells, fewer expanded clones and increased TCR diversity, suggesting age selection. A strong correlation was found between observed TCR beta diversity and the percentage of naive T cells measured by flow cytometry. Estimates of total diversity from one million sequenced T cells were regarded as lower bounds and underestimates. Since profiling was done on bulk unsorted PBMCs, naive and antigen-experienced compartments could not be conclusively compared.

These same records also appear under a second study, on T cells of mothers and their children. The second paper states: The donors were nine systemically healthy Caucasian individuals, made up of three mothers and their six children. cDNA synthesis used all of the extracted RNA, with around 1.5 ug of RNA in each 15 ul reaction. In the second PCR, the M1S primer introduced both the sample barcodes and 2-4 random nucleotides. Over 10 million TCR beta CDR3 reads came from each mother, compared with about 3.2 million reads from each child. In both related and unrelated pairs, thymic selection shapes the output of TCR recombination in a similar way, with inherited differences having only a minor effect. Normalized repertoire overlap in related mother-child pairs was always slightly higher than in unrelated mother-child pairs, but the difference was never significant. Persistent microchimeric T cell clones were not detected, at a sensitivity of roughly 100 clones per million clonotypes. To look for features that set related mother-child pairs apart from unrelated individuals, the researchers ran deep NGS to compare the TCR beta repertoires of mothers and children. On average, the children were approximately 11 +/- 4 years old, while the mothers were 40 +/- 4 years old. Libraries were sequenced on Illumina HiSeq 2000 with 100+100 nt paired-end reads after adapter ligation with NEBNext reagents. To avoid cross-contamination, the mother libraries and the child libraries were prepared a month apart and sequenced in separate runs. Each donor had between roughly 450,000 and 2,100,000 distinct TCR beta clonotypes identified. Naive TCR beta clonotypes were estimated from low-frequency clonotypes matched to each donor's FACS-determined naive share, without sorting.

The rearrangement combines TRBV18 with TRBJ1-3; TRBD1 is a possible D gene, resting on 5 matching bases. The clonotype was recovered from a boy younger than 18 in good health. Sequencing was carried out using blood. The bases read TGTGCCAGCTCACCACCGGGGGAATACACCATATATTTT. It encodes CASSPPGEYTIYF.